One and the same sample provided the 12 T cell receptor beta chains below, sequenced in a study of glioma-infiltrating T cells after dendritic cell vaccination. As for time point: after dendritic cell vaccination, including at tumor progression/relapse. The method was immunoSEQ multiplex PCR; TCRdb's version includes in-frame clones alone and lacks a portion of them. The sample has approximately 46,000 clones; around 89% are singletons. This specimen was blood, taken after dendritic cell vaccination. All receptors derive from a human donor with glioblastoma.

The rearrangement links TRBV19 to TRBJ2-3; TRBD2 might be the D (6 bases). The CDR3 has 16 amino acids. The ends were cut back, 3 bases at V and 0 bases at J, with 13 bases in the middle. Germline V gene lookup returns CDR1 LNHDA and CDR2 SQIVND (reference sequence). CDR3 sequence: CASSMGQAGSTDTQYF. CDR3 bases: TGTGCCAGTAGTATGGGGCAGGCGGGAAGCACAGATACGCAGTATTTT.

V gene TRBV27 combines with J gene TRBJ2-5; 11 bases are shared with TRBD2. Matching the DNA end better, TRBJ2-7 makes the J call doubtful. The CDR3 length is 16 residues. Germline V CDR1 and CDR2: MNHEY, SMNVEV (reference sequence). The CDR3 sequence: CASSSIIAGGGDEQYF. The CDR3, as DNA: TGTGCCAGCAGTTCCATAATAGCGGGAGGGGGCGACGAGCAGTACTTC.

The chain has TRBV7-2 and TRBJ1-2; 10 bases agree with TRBD1. Looked up from germline, CDR1 is SGHTA and CDR2 is FQGNSA. The CDR3 has 15 amino acids. The V gene end was trimmed by 2 bases and the J gene end by 8 bases; junction bases not matched to a gene: 8. The CDR3 DNA sequence: TGTGCCAGCAGCTTAAGTTCAGGACAGGGGGGCGGCTACACCTTC. It is translated as CASSLSSGQGGGYTF.

The chain carries TRBV7-3 and TRBJ1-1; no reliable D call. CDR1 and CDR2 from the germline V gene are SGHTA and FQGTGA. Trimming took 2 bases from V and 4 from J, leaving 8 bases between them. The CDR3 contains 13 residues. DNA for the CDR3: TGTGCCAGCAGCTTAGAGGGTTTCACTGAAGCTTTCTTT. The encoded protein is CASSLEGFTEAFF.

The chain couples TRBV9 to TRBJ1-3; D uncertain. The CDR3 sequence is 16 residues long. Trimming left V 0 bases short and J 2 bases short, with 12 bases between. Germline V gives CDR1 SGDLS, CDR2 YYNGEE. The DNA of the CDR3 is TGTGCCAGCAGCGTAGCTGTCAAAGCTACTGGAAACACCATATATTTT. Amino acids: CASSVAVKATGNTIYF.

The chain combines TRBV19 with TRBJ2-2; TRBD1 is a possible D gene (6 bases). The CDR3 consists of 15 residues. The germline gives CDR1 LNHDA, CDR2 SQIVND (reference sequence). V was cut by 9 bases and J by 1 base, with 15 bases left in between. The CDR3 region has the DNA TGTGCCAGCCACGACCCGGGACAGAACACCGGGGAGCTGTTTTTT. Translating it yields CASHDPGQNTGELFF.

This clone has only one observation. The chain links TRBV7-2 to TRBJ1-2; D gene ambiguous. The V gene lost 4 bases and the J gene lost 4 bases, with 16 bases spanning the gap. Germline CDR1 SGHTA, CDR2 FQGNSA. The CDR3 extends over 15 amino acids. This CDR3 reads CASSSQGPRGYGYTF. CDR3 nucleotide sequence: TGTGCCAGCAGCTCCCAAGGCCCCCGGGGCTATGGCTACACCTTC. Full variable domain (remainder filled in from reference TRBV7-2 and TRBJ1-2): GAGVSQSPSNKVTEKGKDVELRCDPISGHTALYWYRQSLGQGLEFLIYFQGNSAPDKSGLPSDRFSAERTGGSVSTLTIQRTQQEDSAVYLCASSSQGPRGYGYTFGSGTRLTVV.

The chain combines TRBV27 with TRBJ1-2, with a possible D match to TRBD1 (6 bases). The CDR3 consists of 12 residues. Germline V gene data show CDR1 as MNHEY and CDR2 as SMNVEV (reference sequence). Trimming left V 6 bases short and J 13 bases short, with 18 bases between. The CDR3 DNA reads TGTGCCAGCAGCAGGGCTGGGGGCGGTTGCACCTTC. This gives the protein CASSRAGGGCTF.

V gene TRBV21-1 combines with J gene TRBJ1-5; the table's D gene call, TRBD1, was not cross checked with the DNA. TRBV21-1 is listed as a pseudogene. CDR3 size: 14 residues. Here the CDR3 DNA reads TGTGCCAGCAGCAACCGCAGGGTGTGGCAGCCCCAGCATTTT. As protein: CASSNRRVWQPQHF.

The chain links TRBV4-2 to TRBJ2-7; 8 bases agree with TRBD2. The CDR3 is 16 residues long. Unmatched junction bases numbered 9, after V lost 4 bases and J lost 1 base. Germline V gives CDR1 LGHNA, CDR2 YNFKEQ. The CDR3 sequence: CASSPHGASGSYEQYF. The CDR3 nucleotides are TGTGCCAGCAGCCCCCACGGGGCTAGCGGGTCCTACGAGCAGTACTTC.

The chain uses TRBV28 and TRBJ1-5, with 8 positions matching TRBD1. CDR1 is MDHEN, CDR2 SYDVKM, per germline. The length of the CDR3 is 16 residues. The junction had 15 bases not matched to a gene; V was cut back by 6 bases and J by 8 bases. CDR3 DNA: TGTGCCAGCAGATCCTCGGACAGGGAAGTGGCCGAGCCCCAGCATTTT. As protein: CASRSSDREVAEPQHF.

The V call is TRBV19, the J call TRBJ2-1, with 7 bases fitting TRBD2. The CDR3 is 14 amino acids. J lost 4 bases, V lost 6 bases, and 6 bases had no gene match. CDR1 LNHDA and CDR2 SQIVND come from the germline V gene (reference sequence). CDR3 sequence reads: CASRRLAEYNEQFF. Here the CDR3 DNA reads TGTGCCAGTAGGCGGCTAGCGGAATACAATGAGCAGTTCTTC.